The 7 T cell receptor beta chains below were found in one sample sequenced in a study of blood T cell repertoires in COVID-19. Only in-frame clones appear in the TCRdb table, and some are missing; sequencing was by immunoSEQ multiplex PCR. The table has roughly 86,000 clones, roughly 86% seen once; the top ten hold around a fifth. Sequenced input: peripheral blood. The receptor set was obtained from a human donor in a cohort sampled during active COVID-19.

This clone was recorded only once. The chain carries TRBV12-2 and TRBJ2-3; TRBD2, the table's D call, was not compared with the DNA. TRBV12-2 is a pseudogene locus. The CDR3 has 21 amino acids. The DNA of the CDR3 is TGTGCAAGTCGCTTAGCTAAGAAGCCGCCCGGGACTAGCGGGGGGGCGTATACGCAGTATTTT. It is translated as CASRLAKKPPGTSGGAYTQYF.

For the CDR3, the DNA is TGTGCCAGCAGTGAAGAGGGGGACCATCAGCCCCAGCATTTT. Translated, it gives CASSEEGDHQPQHF. V usage is TRBV2 and J usage is TRBJ1-5; D is possibly TRBD1 (6 bases). Trimming took off 1 base at V and 5 bases at J, with 9 bases between the two ends. The germline V gene has CDR1 SNHLY and CDR2 FYNNEI. The CDR3 extends over 14 amino acids.

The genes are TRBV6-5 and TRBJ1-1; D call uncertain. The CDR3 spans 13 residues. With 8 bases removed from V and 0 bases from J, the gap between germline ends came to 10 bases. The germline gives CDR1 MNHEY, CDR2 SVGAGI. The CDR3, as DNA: TGTGCCAGCCGGCTAGAGTTGAACACTGAAGCTTTCTTT. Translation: CASRLELNTEAFF.

CDR3 sequence reads: CASSPPGTAPYGYTF. The CDR3 nucleotides read TGTGCCAGCAGCCCCCCGGGGACAGCCCCCTATGGCTACACCTTC. The rearrangement uses TRBV3-1 (or the pseudogene TRBV3-2) and TRBJ1-2, with 7 bases matching TRBD1. CDR1 is LGHDT and CDR2 is YNNKEL in the germline V gene (reference sequence). This CDR3 has 15 residues. V dropped 4 bases and J dropped 4; count of bases not matched to a gene: 9.

The CDR3: CASSVGQGALEQYF. The CDR3 nucleotides are TGCGCCAGCAGCGTAGGACAGGGGGCTCTCGAGCAGTACTTC. The chain uses TRBV4-1 and TRBJ2-7, with 11 bases aligning to TRBD1. The CDR3 sequence is 14 residues long. Per germline, CDR1 MGHRA and CDR2 YSYEKL. Unmatched junction bases numbered 6, after V lost 5 bases and J lost 6 bases.

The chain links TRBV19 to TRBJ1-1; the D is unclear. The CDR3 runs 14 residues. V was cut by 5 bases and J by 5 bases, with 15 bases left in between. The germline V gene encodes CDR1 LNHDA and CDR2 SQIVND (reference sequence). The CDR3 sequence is CASSPRRRDTEAFF. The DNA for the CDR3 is TGTGCCAGTAGTCCCCGACGGAGGGATACTGAAGCTTTCTTT.

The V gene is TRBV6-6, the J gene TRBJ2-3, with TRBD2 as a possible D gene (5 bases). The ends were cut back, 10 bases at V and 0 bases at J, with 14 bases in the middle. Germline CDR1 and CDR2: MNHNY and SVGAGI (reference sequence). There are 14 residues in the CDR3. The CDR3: CATRTASSTDTQYF. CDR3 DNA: TGTGCCACCCGGACTGCGTCTAGCACAGATACGCAGTATTTT.